This is a list of T cell receptor beta chains from one sample in a study of long-term antiretroviral therapy in people with HIV. Here immunoSEQ multiplex PCR was the method, and the copy in TCRdb shows in-frame clones only, minus some. Of 25,000 to 30,000 clones in the sample, over 80% were seen once. Specimen: unsorted PBMCs, collected 0.8 years before starting antiretroviral therapy. These receptors were obtained from a man younger than 35 with HIV. The CDR3 runs from the conserved cysteine through the conserved F or W. The D gene is left open where the match is weak. A clone size is listed for some rows: how often the clone was seen (once, few, many), or a class if it is expanded.

>NA|TRBV10-3|TRBD2|16|TRBJ2-1
TGTGCCATCAGTGCGTCTAGCGGGGGGACCGGGGATGAGCAGTTCTTC
CAISASSGGTGDEQFF
>NA|TRBV11-2|NA|15|TRBJ2-7
TGTGCCAGCAGCTTAGGAGGGGAACCGGCCTACGAGCAGTACTTC
CASSLGGEPAYEQYF
>NA|TRBV4-1|NA|15|TRBJ2-6
TGCGCCAGCAGCCCCGGCCCTTGGGGGGCCAACGTCCTGACTTTC
CASSPGPWGANVLTF
>NA|TRBV5-8|NA|14|TRBJ2-7
TGTGCCAGCAGCTACCAGGGGAGCCCCATCGAGCAGTACTTC
CASSYQGSPIEQYF
>few|TRBV6-5|NA|14|TRBJ2-2
TGTGCCAGCAAAAGGGGGTACGAGACCGGGGAGCTGTTTTTT
CASKRGYETGELFF
>NA|TRBV4-1|NA|14|TRBJ1-2
TGCGCCAGCAGCCAAATCTTGTCGGGCCATGGCTACACCTTC
CASSQILSGHGYTF
>NA|TRBV27|NA|12|TRBJ2-1
TGTGCCAGCAGCCATGGGGAGGATGAGCAGTTCTTC
CASSHGEDEQFF
>NA|TRBV12-5|TRBD1|16|TRBJ2-3
TGTGCTAGTGGTCTCGGACAGGCCGACCGCACAGATACGCAGTATTTT
CASGLGQADRTDTQYF
>NA|TRBV25-1|NA|17|TRBJ2-1
TGTGCCAGCGGGAGACCCGGGACTCCTGGCTCCTACAATGAGCAGTTCTTC
CASGRPGTPGSYNEQFF
>once|TRBV9|TRBD1|15|TRBJ2-7
TGTGCCAGCAGCGATCGGGACAGGGTCCCGAACGAGCAGTACTTC
CASSDRDRVPNEQYF
>NA|TRBV15|TRBD1|15|TRBJ1-4
TGTGCCACCAGCAGAGGCGGGACAGGGAATGAAAAACTGTTTTTT
CATSRGGTGNEKLFF
>NA|TRBV2|NA|14|TRBJ1-3
TGTGCCAGCAGTGACAGGCACTCTGGAAACACCATATATTTT
CASSDRHSGNTIYF
>NA|TRBV5-4|TRBD1|15|TRBJ1-2
TGTGCCAGCAGCCCTGGGGGGACAGGGTTCTATGGCTACACCTTC
CASSPGGTGFYGYTF
>NA|TRBV29-1|TRBD1|18|TRBJ2-3
TGCAGCGTTCCGACAGGGGGCGCTTTACCCCCTGGCACAGATACGCAGTATTTT
CSVPTGGALPPGTDTQYF
>NA|TRBV18|NA|15|TRBJ1-2
TGTGCCAGCTCACCACGCACCCAGGGATACTATGGCTACACCTTC
CASSPRTQGYYGYTF
>NA|TRBV6-5|NA|14|TRBJ1-4
TGTGCCAGCAGCCAGGAACCCAGGGATGAAAAACTGTTTTTT
CASSQEPRDEKLFF
>NA|TRBV5-5|NA|13|TRBJ1-4
TGTGCCAGCAGCTTGGGGGGTTCTGAAAAACTGTTTTTT
CASSLGGSEKLFF
>NA|TRBV18|TRBD2|15|TRBJ2-5
TGTGCCAGCTCACCTCTAGCGGACGTCCAAGAGACCCAGTACTTC
CASSPLADVQETQYF
>NA|TRBV9|TRBD2|15|TRBJ2-1
TGTGCCAGCAGCCCCGGACTAGCGGGAGCGGGTGAGCAGTTCTTC
CASSPGLAGAGEQFF
>NA|TRBV19|NA|15|TRBJ2-1
TGTGCCAGTAGTATACTCCTTGGCTTGAACAATGAGCAGTTCTTC
CASSILLGLNNEQFF